This T cell receptor (beta chain) was sequenced during a study of response to subunit inactivated influenza vaccine. With 8 bases clipped from V and 5 bases from J, the junction kept 22 bases outside the gene matches. The CDR3 covers 18 residues. TCRdb passed the RT-PCR reads through MiXCR, listing each CDR3 protein once. The data contain around 600,000 distinct CDR3 sequences, 10% to 12% of them singletons. This sample also belongs to another study, concerning T cells expressing NK-cell markers. That paper adds: UMI-tagged 5'RACE template switching yielded the TCR beta cDNA. The study found these clonotypes also leading the CD3+CD56-NKG2C+ fraction in several donors.

The specimen comprised PBMCs from blood, sampled on the day of vaccination. The TCR originated in a man aged 50 to 60 who received an inactivated influenza vaccine. The gene calls are TRBV23-1 and TRBJ2-5; TRBD1 aligns across 8 bases. TRBV23-1 is marked as an open reading frame, function uncertain. CDR3 sequence (DNA): TGCGCCAGCGGCCTTCGAACCGGGACAGGAGTCGTCCCCGAGACCCAGTACTTC. Translated: CASGLRTGTGVVPETQYF.